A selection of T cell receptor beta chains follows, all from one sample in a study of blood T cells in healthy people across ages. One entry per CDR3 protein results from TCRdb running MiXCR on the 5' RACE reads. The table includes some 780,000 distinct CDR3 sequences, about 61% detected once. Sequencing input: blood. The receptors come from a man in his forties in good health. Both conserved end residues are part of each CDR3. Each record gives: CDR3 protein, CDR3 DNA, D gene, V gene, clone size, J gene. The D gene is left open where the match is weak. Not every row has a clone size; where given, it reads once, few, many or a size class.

CDR3aa: CAISDSKGGGGNTEAFF; CDR3nt: TGTGCCATCAGTGATTCGAAGGGCGGAGGGGGAAACACTGAAGCTTTCTTT; d_gene: NA; v_gene: TRBV10-3; abundance: NA; j_gene: TRBJ1-1
CDR3aa: CSAYSPTRPGRFGYTF; CDR3nt: TGCAGTGCTTATTCACCCACAAGACCTGGGCGTTTTGGCTACACCTTC; d_gene: NA; v_gene: TRBV20-1; abundance: few; j_gene: TRBJ1-2
CDR3aa: CASSTDAEQYF; CDR3nt: TGTGCCAGCAGCACGGACGCCGAGCAGTACTTC; d_gene: NA; v_gene: TRBV7-9; abundance: few; j_gene: TRBJ2-7
CDR3aa: CASNQAGLAVTYEQYF; CDR3nt: TGTGCCAGCAACCAAGCCGGACTAGCGGTAACCTACGAGCAGTACTTC; d_gene: TRBD2; v_gene: TRBV4-2; abundance: NA; j_gene: TRBJ2-7
CDR3aa: CSARGGLAGGWSYNEQFF; CDR3nt: TGCAGTGCTAGGGGGGGACTAGCGGGAGGCTGGTCATACAATGAGCAGTTCTTC; d_gene: TRBD2; v_gene: TRBV20-1; abundance: NA; j_gene: TRBJ2-1
CDR3aa: CASTPRGGLYNEQYF; CDR3nt: TGTGCCAGCACCCCTCGCGGCGGGCTCTACAATGAGCAGTACTTC; d_gene: NA; v_gene: TRBV7-2; abundance: NA; j_gene: TRBJ2-7
CDR3aa: CASSLGRGVSEKLFF; CDR3nt: TGTGCCAGCAGCTTAGGGCGGGGGGTCTCTGAAAAACTGTTTTTT; d_gene: NA; v_gene: TRBV7-2; abundance: few; j_gene: TRBJ1-4
CDR3aa: CASGPSGGTTDTQYF; CDR3nt: TGCGCCAGCGGTCCTAGCGGGGGGACCACAGATACGCAGTATTTT; d_gene: TRBD2; v_gene: TRBV5-1; abundance: NA; j_gene: TRBJ2-3
CDR3aa: CASSLLGQGAGTGELFF; CDR3nt: TGTGCCAGCAGCTTACTCGGACAGGGGGCTGGGACCGGGGAGCTGTTTTTT; d_gene: TRBD1; v_gene: TRBV7-2; abundance: few; j_gene: TRBJ2-2
CDR3aa: CASSLAQYEQYF; CDR3nt: TGTGCCAGCAGCTTAGCGCAGTACGAGCAGTACTTC; d_gene: NA; v_gene: TRBV7-9; abundance: NA; j_gene: TRBJ2-7
CDR3aa: CASSEERSSTDTQYF; CDR3nt: TGTGCCAGCAGCGAGGAACGGTCTAGCACAGATACGCAGTATTTT; d_gene: NA; v_gene: TRBV21-1; abundance: NA; j_gene: TRBJ2-3
CDR3aa: CASSFQSGHEQFF; CDR3nt: TGTGCCAGCAGCTTCCAATCGGGACATGAGCAGTTCTTC; d_gene: NA; v_gene: TRBV9; abundance: NA; j_gene: TRBJ2-1
CDR3aa: CASSFLAGVDTQYF; CDR3nt: TGTGCCAGCAGTTTCCTAGCGGGGGTAGATACGCAGTATTTT; d_gene: TRBD2; v_gene: TRBV12-3/TRBV12-4; abundance: NA; j_gene: TRBJ2-3
CDR3aa: CASSQDSETDYQPQHF; CDR3nt: TGTGCCAGCAGCCAAGATAGCGAGACAGACTATCAGCCCCAGCATTTT; d_gene: NA; v_gene: TRBV4-2; abundance: few; j_gene: TRBJ1-5
CDR3aa: CASSSSRGRETQYF; CDR3nt: TGTGCCAGCAGTTCCTCGAGGGGGAGGGAGACCCAGTACTTC; d_gene: NA; v_gene: TRBV6-5; abundance: NA; j_gene: TRBJ2-5
CDR3aa: CASSLYLTGDNTDTQYF; CDR3nt: TGTGCCAGCAGCTTGTACTTGACAGGGGACAACACGGATACGCAGTATTTT; d_gene: TRBD1; v_gene: TRBV27; abundance: NA; j_gene: TRBJ2-3
CDR3aa: CASSRLVADEQFF; CDR3nt: TGTGCCAGCAGCCGCCTAGTTGCCGATGAGCAGTTCTTC; d_gene: NA; v_gene: TRBV3-1; abundance: NA; j_gene: TRBJ2-1
CDR3aa: CSAILGVGEQYF; CDR3nt: TGCAGTGCTATCCTCGGGGTCGGCGAGCAGTACTTC; d_gene: NA; v_gene: TRBV20-1; abundance: few; j_gene: TRBJ2-7
CDR3aa: CASRGQGGSNEQFF; CDR3nt: TGTGCCAGCCGGGGACAGGGAGGGAGCAATGAGCAGTTCTTC; d_gene: TRBD1; v_gene: TRBV6-4; abundance: NA; j_gene: TRBJ2-1
CDR3aa: CASSLNGGRYTYNEQYF; CDR3nt: TGTGCCAGCAGCTTAAATGGCGGACGGTATACCTACAATGAGCAGTACTTC; d_gene: NA; v_gene: TRBV7-3; abundance: NA; j_gene: TRBJ2-7
CDR3aa: CASSFGGATDTQYF; CDR3nt: TGTGCCAGCAGCTTTGGCGGGGCCACAGATACGCAGTATTTT; d_gene: NA; v_gene: TRBV7-9; abundance: few; j_gene: TRBJ2-3
CDR3aa: CASSPSRTYYGYTF; CDR3nt: TGCGCCAGCAGCCCGTCCAGGACCTACTATGGCTACACCTTC; d_gene: NA; v_gene: TRBV5-1; abundance: NA; j_gene: TRBJ1-2
CDR3aa: CASSYSSVRQETQYF; CDR3nt: TGTGCCAGCAGTTACTCGAGCGTCCGGCAAGAGACCCAGTACTTC; d_gene: NA; v_gene: TRBV6-5; abundance: NA; j_gene: TRBJ2-5
CDR3aa: CSVGGASSYNEQFF; CDR3nt: TGCAGCGTTGGGGGCGCGAGCTCCTACAATGAGCAGTTCTTC; d_gene: NA; v_gene: TRBV29-1; abundance: NA; j_gene: TRBJ2-1
CDR3aa: CASSLSGSTQETQYF; CDR3nt: TGCGCCAGCAGCTTGAGCGGGAGTACCCAAGAGACCCAGTACTTC; d_gene: TRBD2; v_gene: TRBV5-1; abundance: NA; j_gene: TRBJ2-5
CDR3aa: CASSPPGQAGGYTF; CDR3nt: TGTGCCAGCAGTCCCCCGGGACAGGCGGGGGGCTACACCTTC; d_gene: TRBD1; v_gene: TRBV28; abundance: NA; j_gene: TRBJ1-2
CDR3aa: CSARDSGGSTDTQYF; CDR3nt: TGCAGTGCTAGAGATAGCGGGGGTAGCACAGATACGCAGTATTTT; d_gene: TRBD2; v_gene: TRBV20-1; abundance: NA; j_gene: TRBJ2-3
CDR3aa: CSARDLRSTQYF; CDR3nt: TGCAGTGCTAGAGATCTAAGGAGCACCCAGTACTTC; d_gene: NA; v_gene: TRBV20-1; abundance: NA; j_gene: TRBJ2-7
CDR3aa: CSVRASGANVLTF; CDR3nt: TGCAGTGTCAGGGCATCTGGGGCCAACGTCCTGACTTTC; d_gene: NA; v_gene: TRBV20-1; abundance: few; j_gene: TRBJ2-6
CDR3aa: CASSLAVLAGGLSYEQYF; CDR3nt: TGTGCCAGCAGCTTAGCGGTCCTAGCGGGGGGCCTCTCCTACGAGCAGTACTTC; d_gene: TRBD2; v_gene: TRBV7-8; abundance: NA; j_gene: TRBJ2-7
CDR3aa: CASSRQNPSAQGQQYF; CDR3nt: TGTGCCAGCTCGCGACAGAATCCGTCAGCTCAGGGCCAGCAGTACTTC; d_gene: NA; v_gene: TRBV18; abundance: NA; j_gene: TRBJ2-5
CDR3aa: CATSRWGQTELYGYTF; CDR3nt: TGTGCCACCAGCAGATGGGGGCAGACAGAGCTCTATGGCTACACCTTC; d_gene: NA; v_gene: TRBV15; abundance: few; j_gene: TRBJ1-2
CDR3aa: CASSLSNGRRETQYF; CDR3nt: TGTGCCAGCAGTTTATCGAACGGTAGGAGGGAGACCCAGTACTTC; d_gene: NA; v_gene: TRBV27; abundance: NA; j_gene: TRBJ2-5
CDR3aa: CAIGDGGANVLTF; CDR3nt: TGTGCCATCGGAGATGGGGGGGCCAACGTCCTGACTTTC; d_gene: NA; v_gene: TRBV10-3; abundance: NA; j_gene: TRBJ2-6
CDR3aa: CASSQASSGSYETQYF; CDR3nt: TGTGCCAGCAGCCAAGCGAGTAGCGGGAGTTATGAGACCCAGTACTTC; d_gene: TRBD2; v_gene: TRBV4-2; abundance: few; j_gene: TRBJ2-5
CDR3aa: CASSFVASGLGPSGYEQYF; CDR3nt: TGTGCCAGCAGTTTTGTAGCTAGCGGTCTTGGACCCTCCGGCTACGAGCAGTACTTC; d_gene: TRBD2; v_gene: TRBV28; abundance: NA; j_gene: TRBJ2-7
CDR3aa: CASSLIFRARGSSYNSPLHF; CDR3nt: TGTGCCAGCAGTTTAATTTTCCGGGCCAGGGGGAGCTCCTATAATTCACCCCTCCACTTT; d_gene: TRBD1; v_gene: TRBV27; abundance: NA; j_gene: TRBJ1-6
CDR3aa: CASRKGGSQETQYF; CDR3nt: TGCGCCAGCAGAAAAGGAGGGTCCCAAGAGACCCAGTACTTC; d_gene: NA; v_gene: TRBV4-1; abundance: NA; j_gene: TRBJ2-5
CDR3aa: CASSSTGLDGYTF; CDR3nt: TGTGCCAGCAGCTCTACAGGGTTAGACGGCTACACCTTC; d_gene: NA; v_gene: TRBV11-3; abundance: few; j_gene: TRBJ1-2
CDR3aa: CASSQARLLPEQFF; CDR3nt: TGTGCCAGCAGTCAAGCGAGATTGCTCCCTGAGCAGTTCTTC; d_gene: NA; v_gene: TRBV4-2; abundance: NA; j_gene: TRBJ2-1
CDR3aa: CASSYKVLFDEQFF; CDR3nt: TGTGCCAGCAGTTACAAAGTACTGTTCGATGAGCAGTTCTTC; d_gene: NA; v_gene: TRBV6-6; abundance: few; j_gene: TRBJ2-1
CDR3aa: CSASSDRVGEQYF; CDR3nt: TGCAGTGCTTCTAGCGACAGGGTTGGCGAGCAGTACTTC; d_gene: NA; v_gene: TRBV20-1; abundance: once; j_gene: TRBJ2-7